Following are 15 T cell receptor beta chains from one sample sequenced in a study of T cells expressing NK-cell markers (dated by TCRdb to the early 2020s). Receptor amplification or capture employed 5' RACE. For sequencing, an Illumina HiSeq 2000 was employed. TCRdb reanalyzed the reads, keeping one entry per CDR3 protein sequence and omitting DNA. The table held for this sample gives a few hundred thousand distinct CDR3 sequences. Around 4.9% of the sample is taken by the ten largest. The sequencing sample was made of blood T cells: a sorted CD56 or NKG2C T cell subset, CD4+ or CD8+ T cells, or bulk PBMC T cells (not recorded which). All receptors come from a man aged 18 to 69 in good health.

The V and J genes are TRBV27 and TRBJ2-3. The CDR3 consists of 14 residues. Germline V CDR1 and CDR2: MNHEY, SMNVEV (reference sequence). The CDR3 region is CASRVDGSTDTQYF.

The V call is TRBV20-1, the J call TRBJ2-3. Per the germline V gene, CDR1 is DFQATT and CDR2 is SNEGSKA (reference sequence). The CDR3 is 11 residues long. The CDR3 loop reads CSALVRDTQYF.

V gene TRBV28 combines with J gene TRBJ1-2; there is no DNA to check the TCRdb D call of TRBD1. The CDR3 totals 15 residues. Germline values: CDR1 MDHEN, CDR2 SYDVKM. The CDR3 sequence: CASSSPEPRTGGYTF.

The chain recombines TRBV20-1 with TRBJ2-2. The CDR3 is 13 residues long. Germline CDR1 reads DFQATT; CDR2 reads SNEGSKA (reference sequence). The CDR3 loop is CSALDWTTGELFF.

This chain links TRBV7-9 with TRBJ2-7. The CDR3 loop spans 11 amino acids. Looked up from germline, CDR1 is SEHNR and CDR2 is FQNEAQ (reference sequence). CDR3: CASSSSSEQYF.

The chain recombines TRBV7-3 with TRBJ2-3; the D gene TCRdb calls, TRBD1, cannot be checked with no DNA. Germline CDR1 and CDR2: SGHTA and FQGTGA. The CDR3 consists of 15 residues. The chain's CDR3 is CASSSEPGSRDTQYF.

V usage is TRBV6-2 or TRBV6-3 and J usage is TRBJ2-5; TCRdb selects TRBD1, and the lack of DNA leaves this call unchecked. Germline assignment: CDR1 MNHEY and CDR2 SVGEGT. CDR3 size: 14 residues. The CDR3 region is CASSLVGGGETQYF.

The J gene is TRBJ2-7, the V gene TRBV14. Looked up from germline, CDR1 is SGHDN and CDR2 is FVKESK. The CDR3 spans 14 residues. The CDR3: CASSQDSGIYEQYF. The entire variable domain, with the rest obtained from reference TRBV14 and TRBJ2-7, is as follows: EAGVTQFPSHSVIEKGQTVTLRCDPISGHDNLYWYRRVMGKEIKFLLHFVKESKQDESGMPNNRFLAERTGGTYSTLKVQPAELEDSGVYFCASSQDSGIYEQYFGPGTRLTVT.

The V gene is TRBV27, the J gene TRBJ2-3; TCRdb reports TRBD1, a call that lacks DNA to check it against. Germline lookup yields CDR1 MNHEY and CDR2 SMNVEV (reference sequence). The CDR3 extends over 16 amino acids. This chain's CDR3 is CASSSQGAWPTDTQYF.

This rearrangement joins TRBV27 to TRBJ1-1. The CDR3 has 16 amino acids. The germline gives CDR1 MNHEY, CDR2 SMNVEV (reference sequence). The CDR3 loop is CASSSLFGSRDTEAFF.

J is TRBJ2-7 and V is TRBV20-1; TCRdb calls TRBD2, which cannot be checked without DNA. The CDR3 totals 12 residues. Germline CDR1 reads DFQATT; CDR2 reads SNEGSKA (reference sequence). The CDR3: CSKGPNVYEQYF.

This chain connects TRBV7-8 to TRBJ2-5; TCRdb's D call, TRBD1, is unchecked because there is no DNA. The germline gives CDR1 SGHVS, CDR2 FQNEAQ. The CDR3 covers 15 residues. The CDR3 loop reads CASSLTGGVLETQYF.

V is TRBV28 and J is TRBJ1-2; TCRdb gives TRBD1 as the D gene, but with no DNA this cannot be confirmed. The CDR3 totals 12 residues. CDR1 and CDR2 from the germline V gene are MDHEN and SYDVKM. The CDR3 spells CASTTGGYGYTF.

The V call is TRBV9, the J call TRBJ2-7; without DNA, the TCRdb call of TRBD1 cannot be checked. This CDR3 region has 14 residues. Germline-derived CDR1 and CDR2 are SGDLS and YYNGEE. The CDR3: CASSVRQGTSEQYF. Looking up the rest from reference TRBV9 and TRBJ2-7 gives the full variable domain: DSGVTQTPKHLITATGQRVTLRCSPRSGDLSVYWYQQSLDQGLQFLIQYYNGEERAKGNILERFSAQQFPDLHSELNLSSLELGDSALYFCASSVRQGTSEQYFGPGTRLTVT.

The chain is built from TRBV29-1 and TRBJ2-4; TCRdb names TRBD2, which stays unverified in the absence of DNA. Germline V gives CDR1 SQVTM, CDR2 ANQGSEA. The CDR3 is made up of 13 amino acids. The CDR3 sequence: CSVPGGAKNIQYF.